The T cell receptor beta chain described here comes from a study of PD-L1 blockade in urothelial cancer. CDR3 size: 17 residues. The ends were cut back, 1 base at V and 1 base at J, with 13 bases in the middle. CDR1 is MGHDK, CDR2 SYGVNS, per germline. TCRdb's copy holds only in-frame clones and misses some; the assay was immunoSEQ multiplex PCR. The sample carries 35,000 to 40,000 clones, 70% to 85% recorded once. This specimen was PBMCs, taken around atezolizumab (anti-PD-L1) treatment. This TCR was sampled from a man in his fifties or sixties with urothelial cancer. This chain joins TRBV25-1 and TRBJ1-4, with D unresolved. The CDR3 here is CASSEFHSFVTNEKLFF. The CDR3 DNA follows: TGTGCCAGCAGTGAATTTCACAGTTTTGTAACTAATGAAAAACTGTTTTTT.